The rows below give T cell receptor beta chains drawn from one sample of a study of Graves' ophthalmopathy and Graves' hyperthyroidism. TCRdb reprocessed the multiplex PCR reads via MiXCR and lists one record per CDR3 protein. The sample gives fewer than 650,000 distinct CDR3 sequences, roughly 20% of which show up once; more than 5.5% is in the top ten. Specimen: peripheral blood. These TCRs come from a woman under 30 with stable Graves' hyperthyroidism. Some clones in this sample may be carry-over from other donors' samples. Both conserved end residues are part of each CDR3. A D gene is named only where the DNA matches it firmly. The size of a clone is reported for some rows only, either as once, few or many, or as a class for expanded clones.

V: TRBV27; size: .; D: .; J: TRBJ1-2; DNA: TGTGCCAGCAGTTCAATGGGTTCAGGGGCCCTTAACTATGGCTACACCTTC; CDR3: CASSSMGSGALNYGYTF
V: TRBV10-3; size: many; D: TRBD2; J: TRBJ2-5; DNA: TGTGCCTCCCTGCCCCGACTAGCGGGGGAAGAGACCCAGTACTTC; CDR3: CASLPRLAGEETQYF
V: TRBV27; size: .; D: TRBD1; J: TRBJ2-3; DNA: TGTGCCAGCAGCCGGACAGGGCGGGATACGCAGTATTTT; CDR3: CASSRTGRDTQYF
V: TRBV27; size: many; D: .; J: TRBJ1-1; DNA: TGTGCCAGCAGTTTCTCGAGGGAAGACACTGAAGCTTTCTTT; CDR3: CASSFSREDTEAFF
V: TRBV20-1; size: .; D: .; J: TRBJ2-7; DNA: TGCAGTGCTAGAGGGAAATACGAGCAGTACTTC; CDR3: CSARGKYEQYF
V: TRBV25-1; size: .; D: TRBD1; J: TRBJ1-5; DNA: TGTGCCAGCAGTGACCAGGGACAGGGGGCGCATCAGCCCCAGCATTTT; CDR3: CASSDQGQGAHQPQHF
V: TRBV2; size: .; D: .; J: TRBJ1-2; DNA: TGTGCCAGCAGATCGTATGGCTACACCTTC; CDR3: CASRSYGYTF
V: TRBV3-1; size: many; D: .; J: TRBJ2-7; DNA: TGTGCCAGCAGCCAAGGGGGGCGCGAGCAGTACTTC; CDR3: CASSQGGREQYF
V: TRBV7-2; size: many; D: .; J: TRBJ1-6; DNA: TGTGCCAGCAGCTTGGGACCTGGGAATTCACCCCTCCACTTT; CDR3: CASSLGPGNSPLHF
V: TRBV19; size: .; D: TRBD1; J: TRBJ1-2; DNA: TGTGCCAGTAACTCTCGGACAGGGCGATTGTTTGGCTACACCTTC; CDR3: CASNSRTGRLFGYTF